A selection of T cell receptor beta chains follows, all from one sample in a study of beta chain features in type 1 diabetes. Libraries were prepared by immunoSEQ multiplex PCR; TCRdb keeps only in-frame clonotypes and omits some of them. This table holds around 56,000 clones, around 50% found once. Sequences were obtained from Tregs from blood. The receptors shown here come from a woman aged 40 to 49 with type 1 diabetes. Each CDR3 is given with its conserved first and last residue. A D gene is named only where the DNA matches it firmly. Clone size is shown for a subset of rows, as once, few, many or a class of expanded clone.

abundance	v_gene	d_gene	j_gene	CDR3nt	CDR3aa
NA	TRBV7-9	NA	TRBJ2-3	TGTGCCAGCAGCCTCAAGACAGCTCGCACAGATACGCAGTATTTT	CASSLKTARTDTQYF
NA	TRBV28	NA	TRBJ1-2	TGTGCCAGCAGTTTAGGGGGGATTAACTATGGCTACACCTTC	CASSLGGINYGYTF
NA	TRBV7-9	NA	TRBJ1-1	TGTGCCAGCAGAGCCCGCCCGGGAGGGAACACTGAAGCTTTCTTT	CASRARPGGNTEAFF
NA	TRBV5-4	TRBD1	TRBJ2-7	TGTGCCAGCAGCTCCGGGACAGGGTTGACCTACGAGCAGTACTTC	CASSSGTGLTYEQYF
NA	TRBV28	NA	TRBJ1-5	TGTGCCAGCAGTCCGTTAGGCGGTGGTAACAATCAGCCCCAGCATTTT	CASSPLGGGNNQPQHF
few	TRBV19	NA	TRBJ2-1	TGTGCCAGCCTATCCCCGAGTTTCGGAGACAATGAGCAGTTCTTC	CASLSPSFGDNEQFF
few	TRBV7-8	TRBD2	TRBJ2-5	TGTGCCAGCAGCGGCCCCGGGTCGGCGGGGGGTGCGGAGACCCAGTACTTC	CASSGPGSAGGAETQYF
few	TRBV18	TRBD1	TRBJ1-1	TGTGCCAGCTCGTCTACAGGGGTTGGTATCACTGAAGCTTTCTTT	CASSSTGVGITEAFF
few	TRBV2	NA	TRBJ2-3	TGTGCCAGTGGGCGCTGGGATACGCAGTATTTT	CASGRWDTQYF
few	TRBV2	NA	TRBJ2-1	TGTGCCAGCAGCACAAACAATGAGCAGTTCTTC	CASSTNNEQFF
few	TRBV7-9	NA	TRBJ1-5	TGTGCCAGCTCACAGGGCAATCAGCCCCAGCATTTT	CASSQGNQPQHF
NA	TRBV7-9	NA	TRBJ2-5	TGTGCCAGCAGCCCGGGTGCTGCGGGGGCCGGGGAGACCCAGTACTTC	CASSPGAAGAGETQYF
NA	TRBV9	TRBD1	TRBJ1-3	TGTGCCAGCAGCGTCGGAACAGGGGCTGGAAACACCATATATTTT	CASSVGTGAGNTIYF
NA	TRBV2	NA	TRBJ2-2	TGTGCCAGCAGTTCTGGTCCCGATCTGGCGGAGCTGTTTTTT	CASSSGPDLAELFF
NA	TRBV5-1	TRBD1	TRBJ2-7	TGCGCCAGCAGCTCCGGGACAGAGCTCTACGAGCAGTACTTC	CASSSGTELYEQYF
NA	TRBV11-2	NA	TRBJ1-1	TGTGCCAGCAGCTTAGATCGGGCAGGGCTTAACACTGAAGCTTTCTTT	CASSLDRAGLNTEAFF